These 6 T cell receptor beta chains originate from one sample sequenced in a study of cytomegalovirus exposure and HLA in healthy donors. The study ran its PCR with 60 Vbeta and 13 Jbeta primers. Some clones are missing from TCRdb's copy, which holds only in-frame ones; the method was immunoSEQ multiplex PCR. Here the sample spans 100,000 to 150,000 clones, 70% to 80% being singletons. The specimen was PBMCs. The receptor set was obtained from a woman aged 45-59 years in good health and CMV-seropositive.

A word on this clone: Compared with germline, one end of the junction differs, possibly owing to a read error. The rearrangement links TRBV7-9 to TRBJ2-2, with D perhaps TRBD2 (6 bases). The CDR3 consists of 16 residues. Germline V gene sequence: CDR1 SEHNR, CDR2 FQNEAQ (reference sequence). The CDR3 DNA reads TGTGCCAACAGCTTATATGGGGGAGGAGGAGCCGGGGAGCTGTTTTTT. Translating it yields CANSLYGGGGAGELFF.

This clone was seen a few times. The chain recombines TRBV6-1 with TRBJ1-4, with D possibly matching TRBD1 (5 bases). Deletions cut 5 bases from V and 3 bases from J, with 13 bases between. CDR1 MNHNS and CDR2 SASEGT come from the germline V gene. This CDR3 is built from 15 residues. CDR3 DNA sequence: TGTGCCAGCAGTCAAGGAACAGGAGCTAATGAAAAACTGTTTTTT. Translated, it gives CASSQGTGANEKLFF.

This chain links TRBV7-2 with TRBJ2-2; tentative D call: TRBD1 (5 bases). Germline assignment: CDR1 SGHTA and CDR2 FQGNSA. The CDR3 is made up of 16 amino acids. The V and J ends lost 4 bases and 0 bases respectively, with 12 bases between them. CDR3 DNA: TGTGCCAGCAGCTGGAAGGGGTCACCGAACACCGGGGAGCTGTTTTTT. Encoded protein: CASSWKGSPNTGELFF.

The CDR3 region has the DNA TGTGCCAGCAGCTTAACACAGGGGGCAGAGTCACCCCTCCACTTT. Its protein is CASSLTQGAESPLHF. V usage is TRBV7-2 and J usage is TRBJ1-6; 9 nucleotides match TRBD1. The V and J ends lost 2 bases and 10 bases, in that order; junction bases with no gene match: 6. CDR1 SGHTA and CDR2 FQGNSA come from the germline V gene. The CDR3 totals 15 residues. The whole variable domain, filled in from reference TRBV7-2 and TRBJ1-6, reads GAGVSQSPSNKVTEKGKDVELRCDPISGHTALYWYRQSLGQGLEFLIYFQGNSAPDKSGLPSDRFSAERTGGSVSTLTIQRTQQEDSAVYLCASSLTQGAESPLHFGNGTRLTVT.

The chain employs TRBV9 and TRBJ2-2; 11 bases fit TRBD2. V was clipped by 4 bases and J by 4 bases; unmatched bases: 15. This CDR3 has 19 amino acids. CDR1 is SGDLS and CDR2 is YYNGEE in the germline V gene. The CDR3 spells CASSPRLKTSGNFTGELFF. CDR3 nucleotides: TGTGCCAGCAGCCCGAGGTTAAAGACTAGCGGGAACTTCACCGGGGAGCTGTTTTTT. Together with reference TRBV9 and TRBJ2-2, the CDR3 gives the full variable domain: DSGVTQTPKHLITATGQRVTLRCSPRSGDLSVYWYQQSLDQGLQFLIQYYNGEERAKGNILERFSAQQFPDLHSELNLSSLELGDSALYFCASSPRLKTSGNFTGELFFGEGSRLTVL.

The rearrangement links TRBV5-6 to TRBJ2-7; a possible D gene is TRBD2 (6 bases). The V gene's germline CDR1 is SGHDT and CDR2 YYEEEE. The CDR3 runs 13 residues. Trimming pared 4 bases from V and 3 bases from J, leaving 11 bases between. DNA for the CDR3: TGTGCCAGCAGCCTCGGGACTGACTACGAGCAGTACTTC. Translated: CASSLGTDYEQYF.